The 28 T cell receptor beta chains given below trace back to one sample, sequenced in a study of T-cell memory formation after mild COVID-19. TCRdb passed the 5' RACE reads through MiXCR, listing each CDR3 protein once. The table lists 180,000 or so distinct CDR3 sequences, 11% of them singletons, with about 3.5% in the top ten. Sequences were obtained from PBMCs or a T cell subset sorted from them (not recorded which). The receptors here all came from a man between 18 and 29 years old who had mild COVID-19 (a few samples of this study predate the infection). Cell type and time point are not known.

At least ten counts were recorded for this clonotype. The chain has TRBV7-2 and TRBJ1-6; D gene unclear. Trimming removed 3 bases at V and 10 bases at J, with 22 bases between. This CDR3 spans 17 amino acids. Germline-derived CDR1 and CDR2 are SGHTA and FQGNSA. CDR3 bases: TGTGCCAGCAGCTTGGACGGCAAAATCACGGCCTTGTCACCCCTCCACTTT. Translating it yields CASSLDGKITALSPLHF.

The chain employs TRBV15 and TRBJ1-1; 8 nucleotides match TRBD1. V gave up 4 bases and J gave up 5 bases; unmatched junction bases: 3. The CDR3 spans 13 residues. Germline loops: CDR1 LNHNV, CDR2 YYDKDF (reference sequence). CDR3 protein: CATSITGGTEAFF. In DNA, the CDR3 is TGTGCCACCAGCATAACAGGGGGAACTGAAGCTTTCTTT. Drawing the rest from reference TRBV15 and TRBJ1-1, the complete variable domain is DAMVIQNPRYQVTQFGKPVTLSCSQTLNHNVMYWYQQKSSQAPKLLFHYYDKDFNNEADTPDNFQSRRPNTSFCFLDIRSPGLGDTAMYLCATSITGGTEAFFGQGTRLTVV.

This chain connects TRBV20-1 to TRBJ2-5; tentatively, D is TRBD1 (6 bases). The V end lost 6 bases, the J end lost 4 bases, and 15 bases lay between the germline ends. The germline V gene encodes CDR1 DFQATT and CDR2 SNEGSKA (reference sequence). The length of the CDR3 is 13 residues. CDR3 nucleotides: TGCAGTGCCCCCACAGGGATGGGAGAGACCCAGTACTTC. Protein sequence: CSAPTGMGETQYF.

This clonotype was counted a few times. This chain uses TRBV4-3 with TRBJ2-1; 7 bases are shared with TRBD1. The ends lost 2 bases at V and 15 bases at J; junction bases unmatched: 10. This CDR3 is built from 13 residues. Germline V gene lookup returns CDR1 LGHNA and CDR2 YSLEER. CDR3 coding DNA: TGCGCCAGCAGCCAACAAACAGGGGAGCGGCTGTTCTTC. This encodes CASSQQTGERLFF.

This clonotype showed up just a few times. Its ends do not fully match the called genes, so a read error is possible. The V call is TRBV20-1, the J call TRBJ1-6; D not resolved. CDR1 and CDR2 from the germline V gene are DFQATT and SNEGSKA (reference sequence). This CDR3 has 13 amino acids. CDR3 residues: CSAREQPNSPLHF. The CDR3 nucleotides read TGCAGTGCTCGAGAACAGCCAAATTCACCCCTCCACTTT.

This rearrangement joins TRBV20-1 to TRBJ1-4; D gene ambiguous. The CDR3 length is 11 residues. Germline-derived CDR1 and CDR2 are DFQATT and SNEGSKA (reference sequence). This chain's CDR3 is CSGLRNEKLFF. The CDR3 DNA is TGCAGCGGGCTAAGGAATGAAAAACTGTTTTTT.

The chain employs TRBV20-1 and TRBJ1-6; 11 nucleotides agree with TRBD1. CDR1 is DFQATT and CDR2 is SNEGSKA in the germline V gene (reference sequence). The J segment lost 0 bases and the V segment lost 6 bases, leaving 19 bases of the junction unmatched. The CDR3 loop spans 21 amino acids. Here the CDR3 reads CSAQNTRTGGWVGSYNSPLHF. The DNA for the CDR3 is TGCAGTGCCCAAAACACCCGGACAGGGGGCTGGGTCGGCTCCTATAATTCACCCCTCCACTTT.

This chain joins TRBV6-5 and TRBJ1-6; D is ambiguous. Germline CDR1 and CDR2: MNHEY and SVGAGI. The CDR3 loop spans 16 amino acids. V lost 2 bases to trimming and J lost 0 bases, with 8 bases between them. CDR3: CASSYRQSSYNSPLHF. The CDR3 coding sequence is TGTGCCAGCAGTTACCGGCAGAGCTCCTATAATTCACCCCTCCACTTT.

The chain uses TRBV4-3 and TRBJ2-2; 8 bases are a match to TRBD2. The CDR3 has 19 residues. Germline V gene data show CDR1 as LGHNA and CDR2 as YSLEER. V lost 3 bases, J lost 0 bases, and 12 bases stayed unmatched. The CDR3 spells CASSQRAGDHAPNTGELFF. As DNA, the CDR3 is TGCGCCAGCAGCCAGAGAGCGGGGGACCATGCTCCGAACACCGGGGAGCTGTTTTTT.

This clonotype was seen a few times. The chain links TRBV6-5 to TRBJ1-2; D unclear. Germline V gene sequence: CDR1 MNHEY, CDR2 SVGAGI. V shed 2 bases and J shed 5 bases, with 9 bases lying between them. The CDR3 runs to 13 residues. CDR3 coding DNA: TGTGCCAGCAGTTACCTAGGGATTTATGGCTACACCTTC. This codes for CASSYLGIYGYTF.

The table lists this clonotype with a few counts. The V call is TRBV12-5, the J call TRBJ1-2; 10 bases match TRBD1. V was clipped by 1 base and J by 7 bases; unmatched bases: 3. Germline CDR1 reads LGHNT; CDR2 reads FRNRAP. There are 14 residues in the CDR3. In nucleotides, the CDR3 is TGTGCTAGTGGTTTGGGGGGGACAGGGGCTGGCTACACCTTC. Translating it yields CASGLGGTGAGYTF.

A single count supports this clonotype. V gene TRBV19 combines with J gene TRBJ1-1, with D maybe TRBD1 (5 bases). Between the trimmed V and J ends, which lost 4 bases and 2 bases, there was a span of 11 bases. The CDR3 totals 14 residues. The germline gives CDR1 LNHDA, CDR2 SQIVND (reference sequence). This CDR3 reads CASSTGHLNTEAFF. As DNA, the CDR3 is TGTGCCAGTAGTACCGGACACCTAAACACTGAAGCTTTCTTT.

The chain combines TRBV4-2 with TRBJ1-2, with a tentative D call TRBD1 (5 bases). Germline CDR1 reads LGHNA; CDR2 reads YNFKEQ. This CDR3 contains 15 residues. Trimming took off 0 bases at V and 3 bases at J, with 11 bases between the two ends. The CDR3: CASSQDGRVDYGYTF. Here the CDR3 DNA reads TGTGCCAGCAGCCAAGATGGCAGGGTCGACTATGGCTACACCTTC.

V is TRBV4-2 and J is TRBJ2-2, with D uncertain. The V gene lost 0 bases and the J gene lost 4 bases, with 9 bases spanning the gap. Germline V gene data show CDR1 as LGHNA and CDR2 as YNFKEQ. The CDR3 covers 15 residues. The DNA of the CDR3 is TGTGCCAGCAGCCAAGAAGAAGGTGCCACCGGGGAGCTGTTTTTT. This encodes CASSQEEGATGELFF.

This clonotype was counted a few times. V usage is TRBV20-1 and J usage is TRBJ1-5, with a possible D match to TRBD1 (5 bases). Germline V gene lookup returns CDR1 DFQATT and CDR2 SNEGSKA (reference sequence). Trimming removed 4 bases at V and 5 bases at J, with 12 bases between. CDR3 length: 13 residues. For the CDR3, the DNA is TGCAGTGCTACCGGGGACGGCCATCAGCCCCAGCATTTT. Translating it yields CSATGDGHQPQHF.

V gene TRBV9 combines with J gene TRBJ1-1; D call uncertain. The CDR3 contains 13 residues. With 2 bases removed from V and 4 bases from J, the gap between germline ends came to 9 bases. The germline CDR1 and CDR2 sequences are SGDLS and YYNGEE. Here the CDR3 DNA reads TGTGCCAGCAGCGTGCTCCCGGTCACTGAAGCTTTCTTT. The encoded protein is CASSVLPVTEAFF.

The chain recombines TRBV10-3 with TRBJ1-2; 8 nucleotides align to TRBD1. The V gene's germline CDR1 is ENHRY and CDR2 SYGVKD. CDR3 length equals 14 residues. The trim removed 5 bases at V and 2 bases at J, leaving 4 bases unmatched. The CDR3 spells CAISLGQGNYGYTF. The CDR3 nucleotides read TGTGCCATCAGTCTCGGACAGGGCAACTATGGCTACACCTTC.

This clonotype was detected only a few times. V gene TRBV7-9 combines with J gene TRBJ2-6; no firm D call. With 7 bases removed from V and 0 bases from J, the gap between germline ends came to 4 bases. This CDR3 has 13 amino acids. CDR1 and CDR2 (germline): SEHNR, FQNEAQ (reference sequence). The CDR3 DNA is TGTGCCAGCACCTCCTCTGGGGCCAACGTCCTGACTTTC. It translates to CASTSSGANVLTF.

The table lists this clonotype with many counts. The chain combines TRBV4-2 with TRBJ2-5, with 8 bases that match TRBD1. Germline CDR1 reads LGHNA; CDR2 reads YNFKEQ. The CDR3 extends over 14 amino acids. V lost 8 bases to trimming and J lost 0 bases; unmatched junction nucleotides: 5. CDR3 DNA: TGTGCCAGCCGCAGGGGGCCGGACCAAGAGACCCAGTACTTC. The encoded protein is CASRRGPDQETQYF.

This clonotype was seen only a few times. The chain carries TRBV5-1 and TRBJ1-4; TRBD1 is a possible D gene (6 bases). This CDR3 region has 14 residues. Trimming removed 5 bases from V and 7 bases from J, with 15 bases in between. The germline CDR1 and CDR2 sequences are SGHRS and YFSETQ. CDR3 DNA: TGCGCCAGCAGAGGCCAGGGGCTTAGTGAAAAACTGTTTTTT. Amino acid sequence: CASRGQGLSEKLFF.

The V call is TRBV7-7, the J call TRBJ2-1, with TRBD2 matching over 12 bases. Germline loops: CDR1 SSHAT, CDR2 FNYEAQ (reference sequence). The CDR3 consists of 18 residues. With 4 bases clipped from V and 7 bases from J, the junction kept 14 bases outside the gene matches. Written as DNA, the CDR3 is TGTGCCAGCAGCTCAGGCGCACTAGCGGGGGGTGCATATAATGAGCAGTTCTTC. Translation: CASSSGALAGGAYNEQFF.

The sample holds many counts of this clonotype. V usage is TRBV7-2 and J usage is TRBJ1-5; no definite D call. Germline loops: CDR1 SGHTA, CDR2 FQGNSA. CDR3 size: 13 residues. V dropped 1 base and J dropped 4 bases, with 5 bases sitting between them. The CDR3 nucleotides are TGTGCCAGCAGCTTAGGGGCGAATCAGCCCCAGCATTTT. Its translation: CASSLGANQPQHF.

The gene calls are TRBV29-1 and TRBJ2-5; perhaps TRBD2 as D (5 bases). The germline V and J ends were trimmed by 6 bases and 1 base, with 15 bases remaining between them. Germline V gives CDR1 SQVTM, CDR2 ANQGSEA. This CDR3 has 14 residues. CDR3 nucleotide sequence: TGCAGCGTGACCGGAGCCGGGGTCCAAGAGACCCAGTACTTC. It is translated as CSVTGAGVQETQYF.

This rearrangement joins TRBV7-9 to TRBJ2-5, with 7 positions matching TRBD2. Germline CDR1 SEHNR, CDR2 FQNEAQ (reference sequence). CDR3 length equals 15 residues. With 5 bases clipped from V and 6 bases from J, the junction kept 12 bases outside the gene matches. This CDR3 is CASSPAVGGRQTQYF. The CDR3 coding sequence is TGTGCCAGCAGCCCCGCCGTGGGGGGGAGGCAGACCCAGTACTTC.

This clonotype has just a few counts. The rearrangement joins TRBV5-1 to TRBJ1-1; D is possibly TRBD1 (6 bases). This CDR3 is 15 amino acids long. CDR1 is SGHRS and CDR2 is YFSETQ in the germline V gene. With 6 bases removed from V and 0 bases from J, the gap between germline ends came to 15 bases. Here the CDR3 reads CASTFGGLMNTEAFF. The CDR3 DNA sequence: TGCGCCAGCACCTTCGGGGGCCTCATGAACACTGAAGCTTTCTTT.

This rearrangement joins TRBV5-1 to TRBJ1-5, with a tentative D call TRBD1 (5 bases). Germline V gene sequence: CDR1 SGHRS, CDR2 YFSETQ. The CDR3 spans 15 residues. V dropped 0 bases and J dropped 2 bases, with 9 bases sitting between them. The CDR3 loop is CASSLDGARNQPQHF. Written as DNA, the CDR3 is TGCGCCAGCAGCTTGGACGGGGCGCGCAATCAGCCCCAGCATTTT.

In nucleotides, the CDR3 is TGTGCCAGCAGCGCAAGACAGGGGGGCGATACGCAGTATTTT. Its protein product is CASSARQGGDTQYF. The rearrangement uses TRBV7-7 and TRBJ2-3; 9 nucleotides line up with TRBD1. With V trimmed by 5 bases and J by 6 bases, 6 bases remained unmatched. CDR1 is SSHAT and CDR2 is FNYEAQ in the germline V gene (reference sequence). This CDR3 is built from 14 residues.

CDR3 loop: CASRSDRGSYNEQFF. CDR3 sequence (DNA): TGTGCCAGCAGAAGTGACAGGGGCTCCTACAATGAGCAGTTCTTC. The chain couples TRBV7-8 to TRBJ2-1; 8 bases line up with TRBD1. This CDR3 is 15 amino acids long. J gave up 0 bases and V 6 bases, and 4 bases lay outside the gene matches. Germline V gene sequence: CDR1 SGHVS, CDR2 FQNEAQ.